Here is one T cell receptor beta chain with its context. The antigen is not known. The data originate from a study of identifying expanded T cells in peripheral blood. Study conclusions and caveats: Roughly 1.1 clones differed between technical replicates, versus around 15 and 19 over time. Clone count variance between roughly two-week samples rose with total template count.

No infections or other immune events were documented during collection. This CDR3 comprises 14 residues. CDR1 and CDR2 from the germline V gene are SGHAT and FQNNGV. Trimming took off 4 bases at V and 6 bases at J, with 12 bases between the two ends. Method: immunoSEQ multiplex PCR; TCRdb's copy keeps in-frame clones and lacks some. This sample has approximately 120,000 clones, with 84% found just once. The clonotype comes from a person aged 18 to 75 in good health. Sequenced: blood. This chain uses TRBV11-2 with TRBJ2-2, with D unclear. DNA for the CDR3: TGTGCCAGCAGCTCCTACTCTCCGGCCGGGGAGCTGTTTTTT. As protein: CASSSYSPAGELFF.